This TCR beta chain came from a study of T cell changes during pregnancy in multiple sclerosis. The data were produced by immunoSEQ multiplex PCR, yet TCRdb's version contains in-frame clones alone and is incomplete. The repertoire holds 45,000 or so clones, with roughly 91% as singletons. CDR1 SGDLS and CDR2 YYNGEE come from the germline V gene. CDR3 length equals 14 residues. The V gene end was trimmed by 0 bases and the J gene end by 7 bases; junction bases not matched to a gene: 4. The rearrangement uses TRBV9 and TRBJ2-7; 10 nucleotides agree with TRBD2. This sequence originates from a female donor in good health, enrolled as a control in a pregnancy study. Sequenced here: CD8+ T cells from peripheral blood mononuclear cells, sampled after pregnancy. This CDR3 reads CASSVGSGGPEQYF. The CDR3, as DNA: TGTGCCAGCAGCGTAGGTAGCGGGGGGCCGGAGCAGTACTTC. The full variable domain, in which reference TRBV9 and TRBJ2-7 provide the parts outside the CDR3, is DSGVTQTPKHLITATGQRVTLRCSPRSGDLSVYWYQQSLDQGLQFLIQYYNGEERAKGNILERFSAQQFPDLHSELNLSSLELGDSALYFCASSVGSGGPEQYFGPGTRLTVT.